This T cell receptor beta chain was identified during a study of blood T cell dynamics during melanoma immunotherapy. Overall study context: Metastatic melanoma patients received first-line pembrolizumab or nivolumab plus ipilimumab.

Profiled with immunoSEQ multiplex PCR; TCRdb holds only in-frame clones, not every one. This sample yields about 22,000 clones, of which 89% are seen a single time; 0.95% to 1.5% belongs to the top ten. CDR3 length: 13 amino acids. Germline V gene lookup returns CDR1 MNHEY and CDR2 SMNVEV (reference sequence). Time point described: pre-treatment baseline. Patients had no prior systemic cancer treatment, immunosuppressants or other active cancers. Regarding this clone: The junction departs from germline at one end; a sequencing error may be responsible.

The source was blood, collected from a patient treated with checkpoint blockade. The V and J genes are TRBV27 and TRBJ2-7; 8 bases fit TRBD2. The origin of this receptor is a human donor with melanoma. CDR3 bases: TGTGCCAGCAGTTTAGCGGGGGGCTACGAGCAGCACTTC. Protein sequence: CASSLAGGYEQHF.